This TCR beta chain is drawn from a study of shared clonotypes between healthy human individuals. As for the study in general: Three plates each covered CD4 naive and memory; CD8 naive two, CD8 memory one. Study-wide results and caveats: Sequencing depth was predicted to influence how clonotypes are shared among donors.

Assay used: immunoSEQ multiplex PCR; TCRdb lists only in-frame clones, some missing. The sample lists 1.4 million to 1.5 million clones, over 95% seen once, with 0.95% to 1.5% in the top ten. Worth noting for this clone: Its target is unknown.

This sequence was found in a man younger than 40 in good health. Sample: naive CD4+ T cells sorted from blood. Subset: CD45RA+ positively selected.

The CDR3 bases are TGTGCCAGCAGCGTAGACAGATTTAGCACCATATATTTT. It encodes CASSVDRFSTIYF. This sequence joins TRBV9 and TRBJ1-3; no firm D call. Trimming stripped 0 bases from V and 9 bases from J, with 10 bases between. The CDR3 contains 13 residues. Germline V CDR1 and CDR2: SGDLS, YYNGEE.